This T cell receptor (beta chain) was sequenced for a study of shared T cell receptors in the human thymus. Germline-derived CDR1 and CDR2 are PRHDT and FYEKMQ (reference sequence). The CDR3 extends over 18 amino acids. The V and J ends lost 4 bases and 4 bases, in that order; junction bases with no gene match: 14. Profiled with immunoSEQ multiplex PCR; TCRdb holds only in-frame clones, not every one. The repertoire holds 700,000 to 750,000 clones, with approximately 83% as singletons. These data were also filed under a second study, of human thymus T cells. That report adds: Donation was from healthy Finnish infants who were having corrective surgery that addressed congenital heart defects. Thymic material originated from resections removed in the course of corrective heart surgery. The related literature has documented a marked overlap of thymic repertoires among unrelated individuals.

This TCR was recovered from a girl less than two years old with a congenital heart defect. Material for sequencing was thymocytes. The chain recombines TRBV13 with TRBJ1-3, with 9 nucleotides matching TRBD1. In DNA, the CDR3 is TGTGCCAGCAGCTCCCCTTGGAGGACAGGGGCGGGAGGAAACACCATATATTTT. Translation: CASSSPWRTGAGGNTIYF.